This T cell receptor beta chain originates from a study of T-cell reconstitution after alpha-beta-depleted transplantation in children. General observations from the study: Several hundred expanded graft clones reportedly supplied alpha-beta T cells about two months after transplant. A year had passed since transplant, and T-cell counts and diversity by then came mostly from newly produced T cells.

Library preparation (for TCRbeta) was performed with unique molecular identifiers. A single record per CDR3 protein comes from TCRdb applying MiXCR to the PCR reads. The sample shows tens of thousands of distinct CDR3 sequences, 5.8% of them seen only once. This clonotype was counted ten times or more. Its antigen remains unknown. The V end was cut by 2 bases, the J end by 1 base, with 14 bases between. The V gene's germline CDR1 is MDHEN and CDR2 SYDVKM. The CDR3 sequence is 17 residues long. The origin of this receptor is a female patient aged 2-10 years who had a stem cell transplant for aplastic anemia, so the T cells may come from the graft donor. Sequencing was performed on PBMCs, mostly from graft donor cells, taken 60 days after TCRalphabeta/CD19-depleted stem cell transplant. The V gene is TRBV28, the J gene TRBJ2-2, with D possibly matching TRBD2 (5 bases). In nucleotides, the CDR3 is TGTGCCAGCAGTTTAGTTCGGGGTCCCCAGAACACCGGGGAGCTGTTTTTT. Its protein is CASSLVRGPQNTGELFF.